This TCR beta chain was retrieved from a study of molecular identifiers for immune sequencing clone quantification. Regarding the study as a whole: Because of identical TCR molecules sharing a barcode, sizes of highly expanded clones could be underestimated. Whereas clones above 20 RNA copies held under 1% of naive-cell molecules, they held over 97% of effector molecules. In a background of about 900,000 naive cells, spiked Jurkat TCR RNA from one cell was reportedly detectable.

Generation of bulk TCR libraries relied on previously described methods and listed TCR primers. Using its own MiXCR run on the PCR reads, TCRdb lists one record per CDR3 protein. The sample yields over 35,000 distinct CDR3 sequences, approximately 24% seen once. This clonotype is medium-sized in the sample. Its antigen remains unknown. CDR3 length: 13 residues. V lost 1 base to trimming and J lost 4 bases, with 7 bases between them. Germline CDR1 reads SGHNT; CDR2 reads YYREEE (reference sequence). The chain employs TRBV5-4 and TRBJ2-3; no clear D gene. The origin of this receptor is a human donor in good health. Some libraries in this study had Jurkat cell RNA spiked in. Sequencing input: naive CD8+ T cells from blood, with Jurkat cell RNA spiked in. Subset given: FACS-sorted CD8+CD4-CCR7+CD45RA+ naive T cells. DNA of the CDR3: TGTGCCAGCAGCTTGTTCGAGCCAGATACGCAGTATTTT. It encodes CASSLFEPDTQYF.